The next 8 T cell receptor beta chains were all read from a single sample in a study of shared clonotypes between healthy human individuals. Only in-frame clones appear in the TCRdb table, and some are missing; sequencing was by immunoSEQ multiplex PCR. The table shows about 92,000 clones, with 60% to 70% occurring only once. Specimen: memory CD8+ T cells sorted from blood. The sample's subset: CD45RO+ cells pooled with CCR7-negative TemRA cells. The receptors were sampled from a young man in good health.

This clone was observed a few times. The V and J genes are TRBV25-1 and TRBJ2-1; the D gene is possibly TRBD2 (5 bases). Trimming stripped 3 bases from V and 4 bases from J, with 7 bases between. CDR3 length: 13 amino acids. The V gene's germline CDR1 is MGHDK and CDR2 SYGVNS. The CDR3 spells CASSDRDYNEQFF. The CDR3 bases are TGTGCCAGCAGTGATCGGGATTACAATGAGCAGTTCTTC.

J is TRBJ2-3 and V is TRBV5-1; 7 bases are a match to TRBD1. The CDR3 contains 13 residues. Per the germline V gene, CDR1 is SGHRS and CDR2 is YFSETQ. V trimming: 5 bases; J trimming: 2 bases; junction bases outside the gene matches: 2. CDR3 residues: CASSTGVTDTQYF. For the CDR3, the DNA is TGCGCCAGCAGTACAGGGGTCACAGATACGCAGTATTTT. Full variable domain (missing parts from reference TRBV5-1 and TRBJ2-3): KAGVTQTPRYLIKTRGQQVTLSCSPISGHRSVSWYQQTPGQGLQFLFEYFSETQRNKGNFPGRFSGRQFSNSRSEMNVSTLELGDSALYLCASSTGVTDTQYFGPGTRLTVL.

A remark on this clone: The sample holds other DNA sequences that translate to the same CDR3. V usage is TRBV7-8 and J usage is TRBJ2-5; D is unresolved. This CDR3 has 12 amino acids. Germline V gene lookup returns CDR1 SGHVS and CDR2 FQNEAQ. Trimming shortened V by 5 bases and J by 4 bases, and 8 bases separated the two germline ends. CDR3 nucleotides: TGTGCCAGCAGCCTACGAGCAGAGACCCAGTACTTC. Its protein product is CASSLRAETQYF.

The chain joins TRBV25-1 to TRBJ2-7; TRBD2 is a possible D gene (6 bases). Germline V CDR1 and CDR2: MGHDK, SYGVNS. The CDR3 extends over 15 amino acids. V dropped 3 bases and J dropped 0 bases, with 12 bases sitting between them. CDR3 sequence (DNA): TGTGCCAGCAGTGACCCCGGGACTGACTCCTACGAGCAGTACTTC. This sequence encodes CASSDPGTDSYEQYF.

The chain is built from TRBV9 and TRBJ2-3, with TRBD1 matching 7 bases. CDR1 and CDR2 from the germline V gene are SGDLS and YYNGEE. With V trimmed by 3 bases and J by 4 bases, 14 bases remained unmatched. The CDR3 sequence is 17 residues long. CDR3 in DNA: TGTGCCAGCAGCGCGGGTAAGACAGGGCAAGATTCAGATACGCAGTATTTT. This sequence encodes CASSAGKTGQDSDTQYF.

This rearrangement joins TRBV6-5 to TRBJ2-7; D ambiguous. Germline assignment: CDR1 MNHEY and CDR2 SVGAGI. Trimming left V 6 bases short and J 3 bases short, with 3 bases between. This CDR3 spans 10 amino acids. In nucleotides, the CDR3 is TGTGCCAGCAGGGGCTACGAGCAGTACTTC. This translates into CASRGYEQYF.

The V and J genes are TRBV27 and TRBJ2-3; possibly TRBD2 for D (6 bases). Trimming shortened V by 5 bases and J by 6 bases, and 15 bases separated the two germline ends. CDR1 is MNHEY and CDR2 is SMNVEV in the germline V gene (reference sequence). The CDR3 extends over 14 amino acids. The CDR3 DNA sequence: TGTGCCAGCAGTACACGGGACTCCACGGATACGCAGTATTTT. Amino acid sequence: CASSTRDSTDTQYF.

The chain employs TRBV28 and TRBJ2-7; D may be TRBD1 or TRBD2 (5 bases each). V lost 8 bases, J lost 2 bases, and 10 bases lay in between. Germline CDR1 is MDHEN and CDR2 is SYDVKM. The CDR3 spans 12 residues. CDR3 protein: CASSGPTYEQYF. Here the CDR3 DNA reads TGTGCCAGCTCGGGGCCCACCTACGAGCAGTACTTC.